This T cell receptor (beta chain) is drawn from a study of blood T cell repertoires in COVID-19. About the study: The study drew acute and convalescent COVID-19 samples from the United States, Italy and Spain. Sources were T cells, B-cell-depleted T cells, or PBMCs; the material itself was cDNA or gDNA.

This clone has ten or more counts. Source study methods: Amplifying reference gene primers gave estimates of nucleated cell counts. Profiling relied on immunoSEQ multiplex PCR, and the TCRdb table lists in-frame clones only, not all of them. The D gene and trimming were derived from the DNA, and the V and J assignments and clone size from that table. This table holds 100,000 to 150,000 clones, 60% to 75% found once. The sequence derives from a woman aged 70-85 years with acute or convalescent COVID-19. The sample taken for sequencing was peripheral blood.

The CDR3 protein is CASSQGFRTEAFF. In nucleotides, the CDR3 is TGCGCCAGCAGTCAGGGTTTTAGGACTGAAGCTTTCTTT. J is TRBJ1-1 and V is TRBV4-1; possible D gene TRBD1, 5 bases. Trimming left V 6 bases short and J 5 bases short, with 13 bases between. CDR3 size: 13 residues. Germline V gene lookup returns CDR1 MGHRA and CDR2 YSYEKL.